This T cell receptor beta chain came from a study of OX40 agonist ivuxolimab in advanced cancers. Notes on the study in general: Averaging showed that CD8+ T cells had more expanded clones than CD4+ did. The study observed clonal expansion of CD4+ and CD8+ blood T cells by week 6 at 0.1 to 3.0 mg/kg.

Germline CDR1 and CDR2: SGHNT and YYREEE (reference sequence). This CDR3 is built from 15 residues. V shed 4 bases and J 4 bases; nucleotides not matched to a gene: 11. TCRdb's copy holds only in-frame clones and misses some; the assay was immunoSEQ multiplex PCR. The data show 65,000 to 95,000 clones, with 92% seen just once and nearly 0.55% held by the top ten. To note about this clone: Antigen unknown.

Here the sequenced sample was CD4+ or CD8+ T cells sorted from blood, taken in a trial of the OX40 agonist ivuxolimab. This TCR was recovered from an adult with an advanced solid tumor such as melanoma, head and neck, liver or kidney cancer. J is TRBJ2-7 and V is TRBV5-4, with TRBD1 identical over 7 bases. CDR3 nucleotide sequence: TGTGCCAGCAGCCCGACAGGGCCCCTCTCGTACGAGCAGTACTTC. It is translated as CASSPTGPLSYEQYF.